In this sample, the clone carrying this TCR beta chain turned up once. Its antigen remains unknown. The data were taken from a study of a mutant IDH1 vaccine in newly diagnosed glioma. General study findings and limits: Immune responses induced by the vaccine were seen in roughly 93% of patients, spanning multiple MHC alleles.

The time point was: week 5, during vaccination. All doses held 300 ug of mutant IDH1 20-mer peptide, with topical imiquimod. V gave up 5 bases and J gave up 0 bases; unmatched junction bases: 7. CDR3 length: 18 residues. Germline-derived CDR1 and CDR2 are MGHDK and SYGVNS. Using immunoSEQ multiplex PCR, the repertoire was profiled, and TCRdb retains in-frame clones only, with some absent. The data contain 25,000 to 30,000 clones, approximately 79% of them singletons. The input for sequencing was PBMCs, taken from a glioma patient whose treatment included an IDH1 peptide vaccine. V and J are TRBV25-1 and TRBJ2-6; TRBD2 matches 10 bases. The sequence came from a middle-aged man with glioma. Some clones in this sample may be carry-over from other donors' samples. The CDR3 DNA sequence: TGTGCCAGCAGTTTTGGGACTAGCGAGGGCTCTGGGGCCAACGTCCTGACTTTC. This codes for CASSFGTSEGSGANVLTF.